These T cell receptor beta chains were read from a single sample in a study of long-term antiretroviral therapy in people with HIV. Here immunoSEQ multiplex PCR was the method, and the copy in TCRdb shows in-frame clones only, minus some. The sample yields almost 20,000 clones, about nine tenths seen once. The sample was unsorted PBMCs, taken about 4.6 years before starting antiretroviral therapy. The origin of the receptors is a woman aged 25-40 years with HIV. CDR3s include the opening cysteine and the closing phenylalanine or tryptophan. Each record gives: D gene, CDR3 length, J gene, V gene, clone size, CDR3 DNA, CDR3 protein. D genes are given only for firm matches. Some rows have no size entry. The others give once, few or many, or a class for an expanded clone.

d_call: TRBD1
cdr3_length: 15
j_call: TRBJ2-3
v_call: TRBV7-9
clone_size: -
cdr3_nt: TGTGCCAGCAGCCCGGTGGACAGGGGCACAGATACGCAGTATTTT
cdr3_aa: CASSPVDRGTDTQYF

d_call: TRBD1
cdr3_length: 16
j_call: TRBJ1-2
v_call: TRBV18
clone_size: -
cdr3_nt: TGTGCCAGCTCGACCGTTAACAGGGGAACTAACTATGGCTACACCTTC
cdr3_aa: CASSTVNRGTNYGYTF

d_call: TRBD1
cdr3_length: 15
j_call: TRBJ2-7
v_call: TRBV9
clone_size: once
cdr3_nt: TGTGCCAGCAGCGTAGAGGGGACAGATACCTACGAGCAGTACTTC
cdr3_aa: CASSVEGTDTYEQYF

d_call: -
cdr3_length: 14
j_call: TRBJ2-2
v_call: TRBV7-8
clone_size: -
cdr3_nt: TGTGCCAGCAGCTTAGCTACAGGGACCGGGGAGCTGTTTTTT
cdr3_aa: CASSLATGTGELFF

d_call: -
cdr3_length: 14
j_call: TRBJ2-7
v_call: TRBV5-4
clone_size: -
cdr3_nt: TGTGCCAGCAGCTTGGGATGGGGGGCCTACGAGCAGTACTTC
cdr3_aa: CASSLGWGAYEQYF

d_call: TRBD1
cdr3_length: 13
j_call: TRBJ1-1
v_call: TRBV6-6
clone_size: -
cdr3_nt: TGTGCCAGCAGTCCACTCAGGGGGACTGAAGCTTTCTTT
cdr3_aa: CASSPLRGTEAFF

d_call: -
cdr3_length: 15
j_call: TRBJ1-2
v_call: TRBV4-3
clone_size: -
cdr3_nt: TGCGCCAGCAGCCATGTGCGACAGATCGGAATTGGCTACACCTTC
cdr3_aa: CASSHVRQIGIGYTF

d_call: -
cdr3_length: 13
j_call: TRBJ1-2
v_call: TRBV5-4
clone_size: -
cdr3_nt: TGTGCCAGCAGCTTGGATCAGGGCATCGGCTACACCTTC
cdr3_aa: CASSLDQGIGYTF

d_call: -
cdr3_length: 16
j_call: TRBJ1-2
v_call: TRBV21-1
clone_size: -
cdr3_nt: TGTGCCAGCACCACAGCCGGGGAGAAACGACACCTTGGCTACACCTTC
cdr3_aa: CASTTAGEKRHLGYTF

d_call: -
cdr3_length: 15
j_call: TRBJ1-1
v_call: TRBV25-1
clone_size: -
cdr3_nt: TGTGCCAGCGCTCAAACGAAGGCGAGAAACACTGAAGCTTTCTTT
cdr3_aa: CASAQTKARNTEAFF

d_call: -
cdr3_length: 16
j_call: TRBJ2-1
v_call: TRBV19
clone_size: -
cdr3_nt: TGTGCCAGTAGTATTAGGTTGGGACATAACTACAATGAGCAGTTCTTC
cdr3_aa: CASSIRLGHNYNEQFF

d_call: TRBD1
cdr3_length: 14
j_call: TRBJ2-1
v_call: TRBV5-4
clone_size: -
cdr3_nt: TGTGCCAGCAGCCTCCGGGACAGGGTCAATGAGCAGTTCTTC
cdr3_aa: CASSLRDRVNEQFF

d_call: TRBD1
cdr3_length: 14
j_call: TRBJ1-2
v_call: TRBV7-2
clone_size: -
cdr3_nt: TGTGCCAGCAGCTTAGACCGGACAGGCTATGGCTACACCTTC
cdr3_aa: CASSLDRTGYGYTF

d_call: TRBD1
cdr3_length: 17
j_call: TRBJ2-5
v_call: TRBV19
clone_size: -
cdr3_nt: TGTGCCAGTAGTATAGGGGACAGGGAAGGTTGGCAAGAGACCCAGTACTTC
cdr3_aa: CASSIGDREGWQETQYF

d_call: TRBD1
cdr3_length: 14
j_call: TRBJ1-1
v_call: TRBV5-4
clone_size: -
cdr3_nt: TGTGCCAGCAGGGTAGGGGGCCCTAACACTGAAGCTTTCTTT
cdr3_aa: CASRVGGPNTEAFF

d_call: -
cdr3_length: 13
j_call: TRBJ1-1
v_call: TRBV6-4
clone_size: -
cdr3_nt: TGTGCCAGCAGGGCCGGGGCTGAAACTGAAGCTTTCTTT
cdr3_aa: CASRAGAETEAFF

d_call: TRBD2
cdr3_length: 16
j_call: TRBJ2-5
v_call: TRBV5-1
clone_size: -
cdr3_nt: TGCGCCACCAACACAGGGAGCGGGGGGGCCCAAGAGACCCAGTACTTC
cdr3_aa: CATNTGSGGAQETQYF

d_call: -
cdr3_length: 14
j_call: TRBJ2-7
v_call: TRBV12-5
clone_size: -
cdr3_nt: TGTGCTAGTGGTTCCGGAGGGACCCCCTACGAGCAGTACTTC
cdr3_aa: CASGSGGTPYEQYF

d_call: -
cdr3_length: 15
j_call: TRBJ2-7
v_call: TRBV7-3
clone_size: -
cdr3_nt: TGTGCCAGCAGCTTATCTGGCGGCCAGTCCTACGAGCAGTACTTC
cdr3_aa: CASSLSGGQSYEQYF

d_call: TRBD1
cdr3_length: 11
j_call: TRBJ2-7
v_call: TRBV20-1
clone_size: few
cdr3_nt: TGCAGTGCAAAGGACAGGGCACGGCAGTACTTC
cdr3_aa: CSAKDRARQYF

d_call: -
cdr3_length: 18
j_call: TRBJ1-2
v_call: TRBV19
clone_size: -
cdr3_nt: TGTGCCAGTAGTCAACCCCGAACAGTGGAGTCGGGGCCATATGGCTACACCTTC
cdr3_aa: CASSQPRTVESGPYGYTF

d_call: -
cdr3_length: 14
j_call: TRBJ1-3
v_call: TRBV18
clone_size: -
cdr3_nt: TGTGCCAGCTCACCACCAGGTTCTGGAAACACCATATATTTT
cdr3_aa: CASSPPGSGNTIYF

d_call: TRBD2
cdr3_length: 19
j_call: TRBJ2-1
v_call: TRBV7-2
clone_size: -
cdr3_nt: TGTGCCAGCAGCTTAGTCGGGACTAGCGGGGTAAGCTCCTACAATGAGCAGTTCTTC
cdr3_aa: CASSLVGTSGVSSYNEQFF

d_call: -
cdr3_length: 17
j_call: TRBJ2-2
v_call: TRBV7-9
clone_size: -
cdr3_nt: TGTGCCAGCAGCTTCGAAGGGGCAGGGATGAACACCGGGGAGCTGTTTTTT
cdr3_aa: CASSFEGAGMNTGELFF

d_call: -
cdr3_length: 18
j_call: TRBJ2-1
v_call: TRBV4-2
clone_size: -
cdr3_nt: TGTGCCAGCAGCCAAGGAGGGAATAAAGGGGCCGGGGACAATGAGCAGTTCTTC
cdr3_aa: CASSQGGNKGAGDNEQFF

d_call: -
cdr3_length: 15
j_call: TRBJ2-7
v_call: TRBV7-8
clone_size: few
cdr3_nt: TGTGCCAGCAGCTTAGGCCAGGGGCCCTCCTACGAGCAGTACTTC
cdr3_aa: CASSLGQGPSYEQYF

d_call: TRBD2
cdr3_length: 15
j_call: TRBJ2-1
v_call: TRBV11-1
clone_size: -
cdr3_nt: TGTGCCAGCAGCTTTGGCGGGGGGGCCTTTGTTGAGCAGTTCTTC
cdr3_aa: CASSFGGGAFVEQFF

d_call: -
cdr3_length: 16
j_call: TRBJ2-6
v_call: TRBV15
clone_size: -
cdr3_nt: TGTGCCACCAGCAGAGGAGGGAACTCTGGGGCCAACGTCCTGACTTTC
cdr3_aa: CATSRGGNSGANVLTF

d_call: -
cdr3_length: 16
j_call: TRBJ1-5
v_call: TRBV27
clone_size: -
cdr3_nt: TGTGCCAGCAGTTTAACGGGATCGAGGATGGGTCAGCCCCAGCATTTT
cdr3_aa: CASSLTGSRMGQPQHF

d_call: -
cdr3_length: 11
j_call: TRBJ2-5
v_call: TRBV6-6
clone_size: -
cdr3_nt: TGTGCCAGCAGGACGGAAGAGACCCAGTACTTC
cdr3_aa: CASRTEETQYF

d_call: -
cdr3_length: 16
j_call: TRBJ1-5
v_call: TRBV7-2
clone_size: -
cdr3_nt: TGTGCCAGCAGCTTAGTGTCGAGGGATAGCAATCAGCCCCAGCATTTT
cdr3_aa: CASSLVSRDSNQPQHF

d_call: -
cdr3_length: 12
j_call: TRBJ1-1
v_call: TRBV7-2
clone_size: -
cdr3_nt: TGTGCCAGCACGCTTACCGGCACTGAAGCTTTCTTT
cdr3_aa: CASTLTGTEAFF

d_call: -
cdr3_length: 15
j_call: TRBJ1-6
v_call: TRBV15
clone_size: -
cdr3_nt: TGTGCCACCAGCAGAGTAGGCAGGGAAGGTTCACCCCTCCACTTT
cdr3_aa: CATSRVGREGSPLHF

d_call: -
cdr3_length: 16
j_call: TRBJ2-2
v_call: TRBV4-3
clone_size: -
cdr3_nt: TGCGCCAGCAGCCGCCACAGGGACCTGTTGGCCGGGGAGCTGTTTTTT
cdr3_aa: CASSRHRDLLAGELFF

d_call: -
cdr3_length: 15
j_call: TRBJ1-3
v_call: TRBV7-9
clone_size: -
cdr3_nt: TGTGCCAGCAGCTTAGAAGACCCGGGGCTAAACACCATATATTTT
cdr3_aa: CASSLEDPGLNTIYF

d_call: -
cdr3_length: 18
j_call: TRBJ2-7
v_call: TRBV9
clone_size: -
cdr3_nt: TGTGCCAGCAGCCCCCCCCCTGGGACTGGGGTAGGCTCCTACGAGCAGTACTTC
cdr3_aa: CASSPPPGTGVGSYEQYF

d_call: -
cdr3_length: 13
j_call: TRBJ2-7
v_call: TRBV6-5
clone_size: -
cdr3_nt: TGTGCCAGCAGTTACTCGCTAACAGGCGAGCAGTACTTC
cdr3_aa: CASSYSLTGEQYF

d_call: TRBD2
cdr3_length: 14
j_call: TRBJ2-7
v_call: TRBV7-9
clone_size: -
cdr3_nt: TGTGCCAGCAGCCCACTAGCGGGTGTTTACGAGCAGTACTTC
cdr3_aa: CASSPLAGVYEQYF

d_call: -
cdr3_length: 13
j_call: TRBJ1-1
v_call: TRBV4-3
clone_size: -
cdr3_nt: TGCGCCAGCGGTCGGGACAAAGATTCACAAGCTTTCTTT
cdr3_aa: CASGRDKDSQAFF

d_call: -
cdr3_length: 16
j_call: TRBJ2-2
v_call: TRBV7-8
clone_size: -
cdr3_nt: TGTGCCAGCAGCTTATTAGGATTCCTGGGGACCGGGGAGCTGTTTTTT
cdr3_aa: CASSLLGFLGTGELFF

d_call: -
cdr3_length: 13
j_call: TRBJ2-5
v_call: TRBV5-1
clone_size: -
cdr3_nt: TGCGCCAGCACCCTTAACAGGGAGGAGACCCAGTACTTC
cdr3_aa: CASTLNREETQYF

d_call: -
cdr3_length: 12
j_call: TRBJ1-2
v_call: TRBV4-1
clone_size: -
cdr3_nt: TGCGCCAGCAGCCAACCCATGAGTGGCTACACCTTC
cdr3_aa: CASSQPMSGYTF

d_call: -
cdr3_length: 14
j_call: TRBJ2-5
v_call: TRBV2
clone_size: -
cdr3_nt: TGTGCCAGCTTGCCGGGACCGAGTCGAGAGACCCAGTACTTC
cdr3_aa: CASLPGPSRETQYF

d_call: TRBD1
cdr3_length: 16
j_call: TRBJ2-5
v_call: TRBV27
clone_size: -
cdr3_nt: TGTGCCAGCAGTTTACAATGGACAGGGGGCTCGGAGACCCAGTACTTC
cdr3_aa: CASSLQWTGGSETQYF

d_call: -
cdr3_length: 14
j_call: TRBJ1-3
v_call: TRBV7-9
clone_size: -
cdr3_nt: TGTGCCAGCAGCCGGGACGGCTCTGGAAACACCATATATTTT
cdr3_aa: CASSRDGSGNTIYF

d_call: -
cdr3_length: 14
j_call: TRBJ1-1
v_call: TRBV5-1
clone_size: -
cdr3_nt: TGCGCCAGCAGCGTTGGGCAGGTTAACACTGAAGCTTTCTTT
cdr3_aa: CASSVGQVNTEAFF

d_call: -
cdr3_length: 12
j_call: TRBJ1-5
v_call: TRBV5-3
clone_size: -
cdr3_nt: TGTGCCAGAAGCTTGAACAGGGTGACCCAGCATTTT
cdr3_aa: CARSLNRVTQHF

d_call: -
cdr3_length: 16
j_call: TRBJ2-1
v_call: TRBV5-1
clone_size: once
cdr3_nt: TGCGCCAGCAGCTTGACGGACAGAAAAAGGGCCAATGAGCAGTTCTTC
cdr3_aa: CASSLTDRKRANEQFF

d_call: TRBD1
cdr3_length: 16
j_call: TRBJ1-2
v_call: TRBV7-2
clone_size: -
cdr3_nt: TGTGCCAGCAGCCCCCGCTTGGACAGGTCTAGCTATGGCTACACCTTC
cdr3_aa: CASSPRLDRSSYGYTF

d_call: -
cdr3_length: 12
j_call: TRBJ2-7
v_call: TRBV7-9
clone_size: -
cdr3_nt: TGTGCCAGCAGCCACGGGGGCCACGAGCAGTACTTC
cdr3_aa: CASSHGGHEQYF

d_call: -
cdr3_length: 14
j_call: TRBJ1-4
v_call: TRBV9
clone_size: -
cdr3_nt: TGTGCCAGCAGCTCTCGACAGGATAATGAAAAACTGTTTTTT
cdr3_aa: CASSSRQDNEKLFF

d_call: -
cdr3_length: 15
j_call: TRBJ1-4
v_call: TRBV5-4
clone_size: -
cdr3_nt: TGTGCCAGCAGCTCTATTGGGAATTTGGGGGAAAAACTGTTTTTT
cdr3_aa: CASSSIGNLGEKLFF

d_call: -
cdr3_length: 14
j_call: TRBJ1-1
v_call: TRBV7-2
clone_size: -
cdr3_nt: TGTGCCAGCAGCTTAACTCCCCATAGTACTGAAGCTTTCTTT
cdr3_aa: CASSLTPHSTEAFF

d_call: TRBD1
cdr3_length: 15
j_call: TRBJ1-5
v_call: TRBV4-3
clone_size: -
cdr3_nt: TGCGCCAGCAGCCAATGGACAGGGCCTAATCAGCCCCAGCATTTT
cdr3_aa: CASSQWTGPNQPQHF